This T cell receptor beta chain was captured by sequencing in a study of T cells in Graves' hyperthyroidism and ophthalmopathy. Study background: Initial diagnosis, before any treatment, was when peripheral blood was collected.

Findings and limits, study-wide: With a median lead of approximately 6.4 months before onset, the model predicted ophthalmopathy.

What was amplified from RNA transcripts were TCR beta CDR3 regions. First-round RT-PCR of the TCR CDR3 relied on the HTBI primer set. TCRdb recomputed calls from the multiplex PCR reads with MiXCR, one row per CDR3 protein. The sample includes a few hundred thousand distinct CDR3 sequences, 14% of them seen just once. Per germline, CDR1 MNHNS and CDR2 SASEGT. Trimming pared 8 bases from V and 2 bases from J, leaving 16 bases between. The CDR3 covers 15 residues. Active moderate-to-severe ophthalmopathy, Clinical Activity Score at least 3, NOSPECS at least 4, under 3 months' duration. The PBMCs were taken from more than 8 ml of fresh peripheral blood. With regard to this clonotype: Its antigen is still unknown.

The chain links TRBV6-1 to TRBJ1-5, with D perhaps TRBD1 (6 bases). This TCR was sampled from a woman in her 30s with Graves' ophthalmopathy. The material sequenced was blood. The DNA for the CDR3 is TGTGCCAGCGGAACCAGGGGATCGGGCAATCAGCCCCAGCATTTT. Amino acids: CASGTRGSGNQPQHF.